A few counts support the clone carrying this T cell receptor beta chain. Its antigen is unidentified. This CDR3 has 13 residues. Germline V gene data show CDR1 as SGHTA and CDR2 as FQGTGA. Losses at the gene ends were 9 bases for V and 5 bases for J; bases not matched to a gene: 7. This entry comes from a study of Graves' ophthalmopathy and Graves' hyperthyroidism. Aged 18 to 65, hyperthyroidism patients had been newly diagnosed, with under 2 months' duration. Orbital computed tomography and thyroid ultrasound, along with TRAb, serum thyroxine and clinical symptoms, underpinned diagnosis. Study-wide points: Among thyroid clonotypes expanded above 0.001 frequency, most also appeared in blood.

TCR beta CDR3 regions were amplified from RNA transcripts. Scientists carried out first-round RT-PCR using HTBI primers and then a second-round multiplex PCR. In TCRdb, the multiplex PCR reads were re-called with MiXCR into one record per CDR3 protein. The table lists about 1.2 million distinct CDR3 sequences, about 36% of them singletons. The sequence derives from an adult man with Graves' hyperthyroidism. Sequencing was performed on peripheral blood or thyroid tissue (not recorded which). This chain links TRBV7-3 with TRBJ2-7; 10 bases are a match to TRBD1. This CDR3 is CASTGTGAHEQYF. Here the CDR3 DNA reads TGTGCCAGTACCGGGACAGGGGCCCACGAGCAGTACTTC.